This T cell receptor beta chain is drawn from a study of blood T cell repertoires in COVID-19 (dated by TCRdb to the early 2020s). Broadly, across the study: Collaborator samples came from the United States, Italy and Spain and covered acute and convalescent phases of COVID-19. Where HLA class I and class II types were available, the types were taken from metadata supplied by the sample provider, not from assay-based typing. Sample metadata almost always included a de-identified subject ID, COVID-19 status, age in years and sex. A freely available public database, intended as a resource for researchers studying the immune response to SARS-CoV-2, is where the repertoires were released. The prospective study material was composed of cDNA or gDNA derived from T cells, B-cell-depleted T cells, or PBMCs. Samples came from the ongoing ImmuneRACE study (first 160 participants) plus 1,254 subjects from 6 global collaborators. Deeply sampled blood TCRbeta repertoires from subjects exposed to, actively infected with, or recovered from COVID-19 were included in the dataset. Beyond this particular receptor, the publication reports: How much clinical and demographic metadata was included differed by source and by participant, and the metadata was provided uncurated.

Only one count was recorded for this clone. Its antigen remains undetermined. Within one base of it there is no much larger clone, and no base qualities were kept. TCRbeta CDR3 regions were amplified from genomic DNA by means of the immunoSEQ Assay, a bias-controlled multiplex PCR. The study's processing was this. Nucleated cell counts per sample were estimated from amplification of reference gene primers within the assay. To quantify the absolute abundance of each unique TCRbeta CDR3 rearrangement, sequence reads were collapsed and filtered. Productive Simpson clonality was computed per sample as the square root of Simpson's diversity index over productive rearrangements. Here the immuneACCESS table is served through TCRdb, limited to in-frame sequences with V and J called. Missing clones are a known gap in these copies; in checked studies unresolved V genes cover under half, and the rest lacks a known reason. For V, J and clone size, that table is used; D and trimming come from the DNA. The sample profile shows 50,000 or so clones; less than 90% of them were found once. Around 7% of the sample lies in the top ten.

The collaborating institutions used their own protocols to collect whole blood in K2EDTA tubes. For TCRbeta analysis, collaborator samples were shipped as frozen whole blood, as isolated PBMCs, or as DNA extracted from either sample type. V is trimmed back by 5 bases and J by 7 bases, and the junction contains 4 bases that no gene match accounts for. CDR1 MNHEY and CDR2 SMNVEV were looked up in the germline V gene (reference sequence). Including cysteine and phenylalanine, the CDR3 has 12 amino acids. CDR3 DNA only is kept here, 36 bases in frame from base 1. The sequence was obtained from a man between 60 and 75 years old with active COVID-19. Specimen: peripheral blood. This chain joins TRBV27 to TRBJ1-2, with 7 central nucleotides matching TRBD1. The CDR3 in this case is CASSTPGGGYTF. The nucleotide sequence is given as TGTGCCAGCAGTACGCCAGGGGGTGGCTACACCTTC.